The 13 T cell receptor beta chains in this list originate from one sample, sequenced in a study of T-cell memory formation after mild COVID-19. MiXCR, run by TCRdb on the 5' RACE reads, gives a single entry per CDR3 protein. The sample records about 340,000 distinct CDR3 sequences, approximately 14% being singletons. The sample consisted of PBMCs or a T cell subset sorted from them (not recorded which). These TCRs come from a man aged 18-30 years who had mild COVID-19 (a few samples of this study predate the infection). Cell type and time point are not known.

This clonotype was seen a handful of times. The CDR3 here is CASSPRQGIRIDTEAFF. The CDR3 region has the DNA TGTGCCAGCAGTCCCAGACAGGGGATTCGTATTGACACTGAAGCTTTCTTT. The rearrangement links TRBV6-2 or TRBV6-3 to TRBJ1-1, with 8 bases matching TRBD1. The CDR3 length is 17 residues. Germline V gene lookup returns CDR1 MNHEY and CDR2 SVGEGT. J lost 3 bases, V lost 5 bases, and 14 bases had no gene match.

This clonotype was observed a few times. Mismatch with germline at one junction end may stem from a read error. This chain connects TRBV7-6 to TRBJ2-5; 9 nucleotides line up with TRBD2. The CDR3 has 13 amino acids. The V gene's germline CDR1 is SGHVS and CDR2 FNYEAQ. The CDR3 is CASSLASAGGHHF. In DNA form, the CDR3 reads TGTGCCAGCAGCTTAGCATCAGCGGGGGGCCACCACTTC.

This clonotype was observed a handful of times. The gene calls are TRBV20-1 and TRBJ2-1, with TRBD1 as a possible D gene (6 bases). V lost 6 bases and J 8 bases, leaving 11 bases between the germline ends. The CDR3 is 11 amino acids. The germline V gene encodes CDR1 DFQATT and CDR2 SNEGSKA (reference sequence). The CDR3 DNA reads as TGCAGTGCAAAGGGGGTCCATGAGCAGTTCTTC. Its protein is CSAKGVHEQFF.

This sequence joins TRBV7-3 and TRBJ2-2, with D uncertain. Trimming shortened V by 5 bases and J by 6 bases, and 7 bases separated the two germline ends. CDR1 SGHTA and CDR2 FQGTGA come from the germline V gene. The length of the CDR3 is 12 residues. The CDR3 reads CASSIDAGELFF. The CDR3 DNA follows: TGTGCCAGCAGCATCGACGCCGGGGAGCTGTTTTTT.

The chain is built from TRBV11-3 and TRBJ2-6; D gene uncertain. The CDR3 covers 10 residues. Germline CDR1 and CDR2: SGHNT and YENEEA. Written as DNA, the CDR3 is TGTAGCTCTGGGGCCAACGTCCTGACTTTC. It codes for CSSGANVLTF.

This clonotype was detected ten times or more. The chain combines TRBV7-2 with TRBJ2-7; 8 bases fit TRBD1. Germline V gene data show CDR1 as SGHTA and CDR2 as FQGNSA. V trimming: 0 bases; J trimming: 5 bases; junction bases outside the gene matches: 6. CDR3 length: 15 amino acids. DNA for the CDR3: TGTGCCAGCAGCTTAGCCGGGACAGGCAGGAACGAGCAGTACTTC. It is translated as CASSLAGTGRNEQYF.

The chain is built from TRBV11-2 and TRBJ2-7, with a tentative D call TRBD2 (6 bases). V lost 8 bases, J lost 7 bases, and 9 bases lay in between. Germline V lookup: CDR1 SGHAT, CDR2 FQNNGV. This CDR3 is built from 10 residues. In DNA form, the CDR3 reads TGTGCCAGCGGGGCGGGAGAGCAGTACTTC. It codes for CASGAGEQYF.

This clonotype was detected ten times or more. V usage is TRBV7-2 and J usage is TRBJ2-3, with D perhaps matching TRBD2 (7 bases). The CDR3 consists of 15 residues. The V end was cut by 5 bases, the J end by 1 base, with 13 bases between. CDR1 is SGHTA, CDR2 FQGNSA, per germline. The CDR3 spells CASSLGGGRTDTQYF. CDR3 in DNA: TGTGCCAGCAGCCTAGGGGGGGGACGCACAGATACGCAGTATTTT.

The chain combines TRBV24-1 with TRBJ2-3; the match to TRBD2 covers 8 bases. CDR3 size: 16 residues. Germline V lookup: CDR1 KGHDR, CDR2 SFDVKD. The V segment lost 3 bases and the J segment 2 bases; nucleotides outside the gene matches: 6. As DNA, the CDR3 is TGTGCCACCAGTGATGGCGGGGGGCCCAACACAGATACGCAGTATTTT. The encoded protein is CATSDGGGPNTDTQYF.

This clonotype was counted between two and nine times. The chain carries TRBV6-5 and TRBJ1-1; 7 bases align to TRBD1. The CDR3 covers 13 residues. J lost 5 bases, V lost 6 bases, and 6 bases had no gene match. Germline V gene data show CDR1 as MNHEY and CDR2 as SVGAGI. In DNA, the CDR3 is TGTGCCAGCAGCACAGGGGAGGTGACTGAAGCTTTCTTT. It is translated as CASSTGEVTEAFF.

The chain joins TRBV6-4 to TRBJ2-2; TRBD2 matches 7 bases. The germline V gene encodes CDR1 MRHNA and CDR2 SNTAGT. The CDR3 extends over 18 amino acids. J was trimmed by 0 bases and V by 7 bases; bases with no gene match: 14. The DNA of the CDR3 is TGTGCCAGCACTATGACTAGCTGGGGGGACGCGAACACCGGGGAGCTGTTTTTT. Translating gives CASTMTSWGDANTGELFF.

This clonotype came up a few times. This sequence joins TRBV30 and TRBJ2-6; D not certain. Germline V gene sequence: CDR1 GTSNPN, CDR2 SVGIG (reference sequence). The CDR3 has 14 residues. Deletions cut 1 base from V and 0 bases from J, with 4 bases between. The CDR3 is CAWSEPSGANVLTF. CDR3 nucleotide sequence: TGTGCCTGGAGTGAGCCCTCTGGGGCCAACGTCCTGACTTTC.

This clonotype turned up a few times. This sequence joins TRBV7-6 and TRBJ1-1; the match to TRBD1 covers 9 bases. CDR3 size: 16 residues. V trimming: 0 bases; J trimming: 2 bases; junction bases outside the gene matches: 4. Germline-derived CDR1 and CDR2 are SGHVS and FNYEAQ. This CDR3 reads CASSLATGGRNTEAFF. CDR3 DNA: TGTGCCAGCAGCTTAGCGACAGGGGGTAGAAACACTGAAGCTTTCTTT.